This T cell receptor (beta chain) was sequenced during a study of siplizumab effects on memory and regulatory T cells. Overall study findings and caveats: For siplizumab cultures, the suppressive function of their proliferating Tregs was not confirmed. Mean Treg-derived proportions of mappable alloreactive CD4+ clones were less than 75% for siplizumab and 26.9% for controls. Of the alloreactive clones, only a minor fraction mapped to unstimulated subsets.

Turning to this clone: No antigen is known for it.

Every sample had 80,000 to 100,000 of its TCR templates assayed. The protocol was immunoSEQ multiplex PCR, while the TCRdb copy is restricted to in-frame clones and leaves out a portion. The table lists over 70,000 clones, more than 80% of them singletons. The sample consisted of CD4+ T cells sorted from blood. This clonotype originated in a human donor in good health.

This chain's CDR3 is CASRKGALGTEAFF. The CDR3 DNA reads TGTGCCAGTAGGAAGGGGGCGTTGGGCACTGAAGCTTTCTTT. The chain employs TRBV19 and TRBJ1-1; 7 bases line up with TRBD1. Germline V gives CDR1 LNHDA, CDR2 SQIVND (reference sequence). CDR3 length equals 14 residues. Losses at the gene ends were 6 bases for V and 4 bases for J; bases not matched to a gene: 8.